The entry below gives a single TCR beta chain sequence along with its context. The antigen remains undetermined. The donor population consisted of healthy HIV-negative adults with no recent acute infections or vaccinations. This sample was included in a study of shared clonotypes between healthy human individuals. Study-level background: Per donor, CD8 memory used one plate, CD8 naive used two, CD4 memory used three and CD4 naive used three. Study observations and caveats: Clonotypes not shared had lower generation probabilities than those common to all four donors.

Some clones are missing from TCRdb's copy, which holds only in-frame ones; the method was immunoSEQ multiplex PCR. This sample has some 2 million clones, with over 85% found just once. Per germline, CDR1 MDHEN and CDR2 SYDVKM. Trimming stripped 4 bases from V and 1 base from J, with 13 bases between. This CDR3 spans 15 amino acids. This TCR derives from a man younger than 35 in good health. This chain uses TRBV28 with TRBJ1-1; D is perhaps TRBD1 (6 bases). The sequenced material came from naive CD4+ T cells sorted from blood. Subset specified: CD45RA+ positively selected. This CDR3 reads CASSSGGAGNTEAFF. As DNA, the CDR3 is TGTGCCAGCAGTTCCGGGGGGGCAGGGAACACTGAAGCTTTCTTT. Together with reference TRBV28 and TRBJ1-1, the CDR3 gives the full variable domain: DVKVTQSSRYLVKRTGEKVFLECVQDMDHENMFWYRQDPGLGLRLIYFSYDVKMKEKGDIPEGYSVSREKKERFSLILESASTNQTSMYLCASSSGGAGNTEAFFGQGTRLTVV.